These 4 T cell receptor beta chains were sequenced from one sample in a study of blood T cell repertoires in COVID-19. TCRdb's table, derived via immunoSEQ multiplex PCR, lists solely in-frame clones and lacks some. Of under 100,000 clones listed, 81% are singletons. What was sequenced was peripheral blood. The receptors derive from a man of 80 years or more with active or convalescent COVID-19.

DNA for the CDR3: TGCGCCAGCAGCCCCGGCGCAGGCTCTGGAAACACCATATATTTT. This codes for CASSPGAGSGNTIYF. The chain uses TRBV5-1 and TRBJ1-3; no clear D gene. V dropped 4 bases and J dropped 0 bases, with 11 bases sitting between them. There are 15 residues in the CDR3. CDR1 and CDR2 (germline): SGHRS, YFSETQ.

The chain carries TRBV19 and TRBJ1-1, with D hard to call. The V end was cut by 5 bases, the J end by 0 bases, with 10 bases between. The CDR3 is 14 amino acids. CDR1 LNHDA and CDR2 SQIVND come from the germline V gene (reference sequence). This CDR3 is CASSPLTLNTEAFF. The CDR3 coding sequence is TGTGCCAGTAGTCCACTAACCCTGAACACTGAAGCTTTCTTT.

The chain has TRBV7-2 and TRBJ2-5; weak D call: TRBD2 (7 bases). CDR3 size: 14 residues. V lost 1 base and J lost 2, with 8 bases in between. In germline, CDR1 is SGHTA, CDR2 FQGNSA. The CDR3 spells CASSLEGGQETQYF. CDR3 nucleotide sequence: TGTGCCAGCAGCTTAGAGGGGGGGCAAGAGACCCAGTACTTC.

Written as DNA, the CDR3 is TGTGCCAGCAGCTTACTGAGGGTTGACACCATATATTTT. Translated, it gives CASSLLRVDTIYF. The rearrangement joins TRBV11-2 to TRBJ1-3, with D hard to call. The CDR3 is 13 residues long. The germline V gene encodes CDR1 SGHAT and CDR2 FQNNGV. Trimming left V 2 bases short and J 8 bases short, with 10 bases between.